The clone carrying this T cell receptor (beta chain) showed up just once. Antigen specificity is unknown. CDR1 SGHNT and CDR2 YYREEE come from the germline V gene (reference sequence). V lost 4 bases and J lost 0; bases outside the gene matches: 15. The CDR3 loop spans 18 amino acids. The data originate from a study of shared clonotypes between healthy human individuals. Study-wide points: Tissues were not sampled, only blood, and their repertoires likely differ.

The method was immunoSEQ multiplex PCR; TCRdb's version includes in-frame clones alone and lacks a portion of them. The table records over 1.5 million clones, 95% to 99% of them present only once. Material for sequencing was naive CD4+ T cells sorted from blood. Subset defined: CD45RA+ positively selected. The chain has TRBV5-4 and TRBJ1-1; 7 bases map to TRBD1. This clonotype was obtained from a man aged 30 to 45 in good health. The DNA of the CDR3 is TGTGCCAGCAGCATCAGACAGGGAACGGTTCTTATGAACACTGAAGCTTTCTTT. It specifies CASSIRQGTVLMNTEAFF. Full variable domain (outside the CDR3, taken from reference TRBV5-4 and TRBJ1-1): ETGVTQSPTHLIKTRGQQVTLRCSSQSGHNTVSWYQQALGQGPQFIFQYYREEENGRGNFPPRFSGLQFPNYSSELNVNALELDDSALYLCASSIRQGTVLMNTEAFFGQGTRLTVV.